The T cell receptor beta chain described here comes from a study of patients and donors after allogeneic stem cell transplantation. TCRdb re-derived calls from the RT-PCR reads in MiXCR, one entry per CDR3 protein. The sample holds 920,000 or so distinct CDR3 sequences, about a sixth seen once. CDR3 size: 16 residues. V was trimmed by 2 bases and J by 3 bases, leaving 15 bases between them. CDR1 and CDR2 from the germline V gene are SGHTA and FQGNSA. The sequencing sample was made of blood, either unsorted or a sorted T cell fraction (not recorded which). The J gene is TRBJ2-3, the V gene TRBV7-2, with D possibly matching TRBD1 (7 bases). This TCR was sampled from a human donor who was either an allogeneic HSCT recipient or a stem cell or donor lymphocyte infusion donor (not recorded which). It is not recorded whose cells these are; they may come from a transplant donor. In DNA, the CDR3 is TGTGCCAGCAGCTTAATCCCAGGGGGGAGTACAGATACGCAGTATTTT. Translated, it gives CASSLIPGGSTDTQYF.